A selection of T cell receptor beta chains follows, all from one sample in a study of breast tumors, draining lymph nodes, adjacent tissues. TCRdb analysed the multiplex PCR reads with MiXCR anew, one entry per CDR3 protein. The sample records some 47,000 distinct CDR3 sequences, roughly two fifths being singletons. Sequencing used breast tumor tissue. The receptors originated from a female donor with breast cancer. Some clones in this sample may be carry-over from other donors' samples. The CDR3 runs from the conserved cysteine through the conserved F or W. The D gene is left open where the match is weak. Clone size is not always given. Where it is, it says once, few, many or a class for expanded clones.

TGTGCTAGTGGTTCTTGGTCCAGGGCGGATACGCAGTATTTT,CASGSWSRADTQYF,14,NA,TRBJ2-3,TRBV12-5,NA
TGCAGTGCGGACAGAGGGGACAGGGTCCTGGAGACCCAGTACTTC,CSADRGDRVLETQYF,15,NA,TRBJ2-5,TRBV20-1,TRBD1
TGTGCCAGCAGCTTAGATCTGTGGTCAGTCGGAAACACCATATATTTT,CASSLDLWSVGNTIYF,16,many,TRBJ1-3,TRBV11-2,NA
TGTGCCAGTAGTAACGACCCGGGTCGGACGGGGGATTTCCGCTGGCACCAAGAGACCCAGTACTTC,CASSNDPGRTGDFRWHQETQYF,22,many,TRBJ2-5,TRBV19,NA
TGCGCCAGCAGAGTAACAGGTTCTGGAAACACCATATATTTT,CASRVTGSGNTIYF,14,many,TRBJ1-3,TRBV5-1,NA
TGTGCCAGCTCACCGACAGGGGGAGGAGGAAAAGGCTACACCTTC,CASSPTGGGGKGYTF,15,many,TRBJ1-2,TRBV18,TRBD1
TGTGCCAGCAGTTACGTGGCGGGAGGGAGCGCAGATACGCAGTATTTT,CASSYVAGGSADTQYF,16,many,TRBJ2-3,TRBV6-5,TRBD2
TGTGCCAGCAGCTTATCTGGCGGAGAGGGCACCGGGGAGCTGTTTTTT,CASSLSGGEGTGELFF,16,many,TRBJ2-2,TRBV11-1,NA
TGTGCCAGCAGCTTAGGAGCTAGCGGGAGTGGTTACGAGCAGTACTTC,CASSLGASGSGYEQYF,16,many,TRBJ2-7,TRBV7-2,TRBD2
TGCAGTGCTAGAGAGGGACTAGCGGGAGGGGTGCAGTTCTTC,CSAREGLAGGVQFF,14,NA,TRBJ2-1,TRBV20-1,TRBD2
TGCAGTGCTAGTGCTCGACTAAGCGCGACCTACGAGCAGTACTTC,CSASARLSATYEQYF,15,many,TRBJ2-7,TRBV20-1,NA
TGCGCCAGCAGCTTCCCCGGGACTAGCGGGTTGACTCTCCAAGAGACCCAGTACTTC,CASSFPGTSGLTLQETQYF,19,many,TRBJ2-5,TRBV5-1,TRBD2
TGTGCCAGCAGCCAGGAGCGGGAGGGCCCCTACGAGCAGTACTTC,CASSQEREGPYEQYF,15,many,TRBJ2-7,TRBV4-2,TRBD2
TGTGCCAGTAGTCTAGGTTGGGGGAAATCCTACAATGAGCCCCAGCATTTT,CASSLGWGKSYNEPQHF,17,NA,TRBJ1-5,TRBV19,NA
TGTGCCAGCAGCTTAGACGGGGGGGGGAATCCCTACGAGCAGTACTTC,CASSLDGGGNPYEQYF,16,NA,TRBJ2-7,TRBV11-2,TRBD2
TGTGCCAGCAGCCCGAAGACGGGGAAAGAGACCCAGCATTTT,CASSPKTGKETQHF,14,NA,TRBJ1-5,TRBV7-2,NA
TGTGCCAGCTCACCTCGGATGGATGAGCAGTTCTTC,CASSPRMDEQFF,12,NA,TRBJ2-1,TRBV6-2/TRBV6-3,NA
TGTGCCAGCAGCCCCCCCCGGCCGGGATCCAATCAGCCCCAGCATTTT,CASSPPRPGSNQPQHF,16,few,TRBJ1-5,TRBV7-3,NA
TGTGCCAGTAGTCAGGACAGGGCTCGGGTCGGCTACACCTTC,CASSQDRARVGYTF,14,many,TRBJ1-2,TRBV19,TRBD1
TGTGCCAGCAGCCAAGATATTCCGGGGTGGACCATAATGAACACTGAAGCTTTCTTT,CASSQDIPGWTIMNTEAFF,19,NA,TRBJ1-1,TRBV4-2,NA
TGTGCCAGCAGTCCACACAAAACCCTCCACTTT,CASSPHKTLHF,11,NA,TRBJ1-6,TRBV6-5,NA
TGTGCCAGCAGCCAAGAATGGAGAGTGGGGAATTCACCCCTCCACTTT,CASSQEWRVGNSPLHF,16,once,TRBJ1-6,TRBV7-9,NA
TGTGCCAGCACCGTGGGGGAGGGACAGCCCCAGCATTTT,CASTVGEGQPQHF,13,few,TRBJ1-5,TRBV28,NA
TGTGCCAGCAGCCAAATGGGTTACTACAATGAGCAGTCCTTC,CASSQMGYYNEQSF,14,few,TRBJ2-1,TRBV14,NA
TGTGCCAGCAGCTTGGGTACAGCAATCTCCTACGAGCAGTACTTC,CASSLGTAISYEQYF,15,NA,TRBJ2-7,TRBV5-4,NA
TGCAGTGCTAGCCCAGCGGGAGACTTT,CSASPAGDF,9,NA,TRBJ2-3,TRBV20-1,TRBD2
TGTGCCAGTAGTATAGCCCGCCATAGCGGGACAGACAATGAGCAGTTCTTC,CASSIARHSGTDNEQFF,17,many,TRBJ2-1,TRBV19,NA
TGCGGCGCTAGATCGTACAGGGGCAATGAGCAGTTCTTC,CGARSYRGNEQFF,13,NA,TRBJ2-1,TRBV20-1,TRBD1
TGTGCCAGCAGTGCCCTCGGACAGACCACTAACTATGGCTACACCTTC,CASSALGQTTNYGYTF,16,many,TRBJ1-2,TRBV6-1,NA
TGTGCCAGCAGCGAGAGCGGGAGCTCCTGCAATGAGCAGTTCTTC,CASSESGSSCNEQFF,15,NA,TRBJ2-1,TRBV9,TRBD2
TGTGCCAGCAGTTCCTCTTCCCGGGTCGACTACGAGCAGTACTTC,CASSSSSRVDYEQYF,15,many,TRBJ2-7,TRBV28,NA
TGTGCCAGCAGCAGCGGGACTAGCGGGAGATCTCCCTACGAGCAGTACTTC,CASSSGTSGRSPYEQYF,17,many,TRBJ2-7,TRBV11-3,TRBD2
TGCAGTGCTAGTCAGCCACTAGGACGGGCAGATACGCAGTATTTT,CSASQPLGRADTQYF,15,many,TRBJ2-3,TRBV20-1,NA
TGTGCCGGGGGGACTACGCAAGAGACCCGGTACTTC,CAGGTTQETRYF,12,NA,TRBJ2-5,TRBV2,TRBD2
TGTGCCAGCAGCCAAGTGGGGACAGCCGAGCAGTACTTC,CASSQVGTAEQYF,13,many,TRBJ2-7,TRBV4-2,TRBD1
TGCAGTGCTACTACTAGCGGGGAGCTGTTTTTT,CSATTSGELFF,11,NA,TRBJ2-2,TRBV20-1,NA
TGCAGTGCTAGAACCCCAACAGGGCGTATATCTGAAGCTTTCTTT,CSARTPTGRISEAFF,15,few,TRBJ1-1,TRBV20-1,NA
TGCGCCAGCAGTTGGGGACAGGGTAACTATGGCTACACCTTC,CASSWGQGNYGYTF,14,many,TRBJ1-2,TRBV5-1,TRBD1
TGTGCCAGCAGTTTCGGGACCCTCGAGACCCAGTACTTC,CASSFGTLETQYF,13,NA,TRBJ2-5,TRBV12-3/TRBV12-4,NA
TGTGCCAGCAGCCCAAAGTCACTAGCGGGAGTCTGGCATGAGCAGTTCTTC,CASSPKSLAGVWHEQFF,17,many,TRBJ2-1,TRBV5-4,TRBD2
TGTGCCAGCAGCCATATTACAGGCCCCTACGAGCAGTACTTC,CASSHITGPYEQYF,14,NA,TRBJ2-7,TRBV12-3/TRBV12-4,NA
TGTGCCTGGAGTACAGGACAGGATAATTCACCCCTCCACTTT,CAWSTGQDNSPLHF,14,many,TRBJ1-6,TRBV30,TRBD1
TGTGCCAGCAGTTTAAAGGTACCCGTCTATGGCTACACCTTC,CASSLKVPVYGYTF,14,many,TRBJ1-2,TRBV27,NA
TGTGCCAGCAGTATCCAGTGGGGGCGAGCTGGAAACACCATATATTTT,CASSIQWGRAGNTIYF,16,many,TRBJ1-3,TRBV12-3/TRBV12-4,NA
TGCAGCGTTGAGACCCCGGCTGGGGCCAACGTCCTGACTTTC,CSVETPAGANVLTF,14,medium-sized,TRBJ2-6,TRBV29-1,NA
TGCAGTGCTAGAGATCAGTCTTTGGGAAGTAATTCACCCCTCCACTTT,CSARDQSLGSNSPLHF,16,many,TRBJ1-6,TRBV20-1,NA
TGTGCCAGCAGCCGAGGGGAAGGGTCCTACGAGCAGTACTTC,CASSRGEGSYEQYF,14,many,TRBJ2-7,TRBV6-5,NA
TGTGCCAGCAGCGCCCAATGGGGCACGCAGTATTTT,CASSAQWGTQYF,12,NA,TRBJ2-3,TRBV7-3,NA
TGTGCCAGCAGTTCCAGCGGGTACCACACAGATACGCAGTATTTT,CASSSSGYHTDTQYF,15,many,TRBJ2-3,TRBV12-3/TRBV12-4,NA
TGTGCCAGCTCGCCGTTCGACAGTCCCTATGGCTACACCTTC,CASSPFDSPYGYTF,14,NA,TRBJ1-2,TRBV6-5,NA
TGTGCCAGCAGCTTGGGACAGAGAGACACAGATACGCAGTATTTT,CASSLGQRDTDTQYF,15,many,TRBJ2-3,TRBV5-8,NA